This is a list of T cell receptor beta chains from one sample in a study of post-analysis software for immune sequencing data. TCRdb ran MiXCR on the PCR reads and lists one entry per CDR3 protein. The table includes around 770,000 distinct CDR3 sequences, just over 45% detected once. Sequencing was carried out using blood. The origin of the receptors is a girl under 18 with multiple sclerosis. Both conserved end residues are part of each CDR3. Fields, in order: clone size, V gene, CDR3 protein. Not all rows give a size; the values are once, few, many and, for expanded clones, a class.

abundance: -
v_gene: TRBV10-3
CDR3aa: CAISVQGYEQFF

abundance: few
v_gene: TRBV29-1
CDR3aa: CSVEAALVSGLYNEQFF

abundance: -
v_gene: TRBV5-5
CDR3aa: CASSLHRASGIISYEQYF

abundance: -
v_gene: TRBV6-5
CDR3aa: CASRNGAVSYEQYF

abundance: few
v_gene: TRBV5-5
CDR3aa: CASSLEDGKEPANVLTF

abundance: few
v_gene: TRBV4-3
CDR3aa: CASSQDVPAGGMGYTF

abundance: few
v_gene: TRBV20-1
CDR3aa: CSASGTSGSSYNEQFF

abundance: few
v_gene: TRBV4-3
CDR3aa: CASSHWGSTDTQYF

abundance: -
v_gene: TRBV11-2
CDR3aa: CASSARSGPTDTQYF

abundance: -
v_gene: TRBV6-2/TRBV6-3
CDR3aa: CASSRRPPPGLAFGEQFF

abundance: few
v_gene: TRBV7-2
CDR3aa: CASSLIGNDGYTF

abundance: -
v_gene: TRBV29-1
CDR3aa: CSVDWDSKETQYF

abundance: many
v_gene: TRBV12-3/TRBV12-4
CDR3aa: CASSRTSGPYEQYF

abundance: -
v_gene: TRBV27
CDR3aa: CASSLQTSGRDPEGTDTQYF

abundance: -
v_gene: TRBV4-3
CDR3aa: CASSHGPTDTQYF

abundance: -
v_gene: TRBV12-3/TRBV12-4
CDR3aa: CASSFGTGFDYEQYF

abundance: -
v_gene: TRBV7-2
CDR3aa: CASSLEIGGGQPQHF

abundance: -
v_gene: TRBV29-1
CDR3aa: CSVPGTGAGYTF

abundance: few
v_gene: TRBV20-1
CDR3aa: CSASGAYEQYF

abundance: -
v_gene: TRBV10-3
CDR3aa: CAITETGQGFYGYTF

abundance: -
v_gene: TRBV6-1
CDR3aa: CASSEGPRTGVYGYTF

abundance: -
v_gene: TRBV18
CDR3aa: CASSAGGSYNQPQHF

abundance: few
v_gene: TRBV11-1
CDR3aa: CASSGKSGTVNTEAFF

abundance: many
v_gene: TRBV29-1
CDR3aa: CSVEAASGTEAFF

abundance: -
v_gene: TRBV20-1
CDR3aa: CSAGLAGRGDTQYF

abundance: few
v_gene: TRBV28
CDR3aa: CASSQINRETQYF

abundance: many
v_gene: TRBV29-1
CDR3aa: CSVEEREGREQYF

abundance: -
v_gene: TRBV9
CDR3aa: CASSVATGETQYF

abundance: many
v_gene: TRBV7-3
CDR3aa: CASSSTQIETQYF

abundance: -
v_gene: TRBV7-8
CDR3aa: CASSLGHANTEAFF

abundance: -
v_gene: TRBV7-9
CDR3aa: CASSFTAGEGEQYF

abundance: -
v_gene: TRBV3-1
CDR3aa: CASSHRGGGRTEAFF

abundance: -
v_gene: TRBV20-1
CDR3aa: CSALGRPAGNSPLHF

abundance: few
v_gene: TRBV12-3/TRBV12-4
CDR3aa: CASSLWARPGGRTYEQYF

abundance: once
v_gene: TRBV5-1
CDR3aa: CASSWFGANQPQHF

abundance: -
v_gene: TRBV12-3/TRBV12-4
CDR3aa: CASSQGGGSTYEQYF

abundance: few
v_gene: TRBV7-2
CDR3aa: CASTDRANTGELFF

abundance: -
v_gene: TRBV20-1
CDR3aa: CSARRGSVDTQYF

abundance: -
v_gene: TRBV28
CDR3aa: CASSLTEGAHYEQYF

abundance: -
v_gene: TRBV13
CDR3aa: CAGSLNPTGDYEQYF

abundance: -
v_gene: TRBV7-9
CDR3aa: CASSLVRDYGYTF

abundance: few
v_gene: TRBV29-1
CDR3aa: CSAGQGIPGYTF

abundance: -
v_gene: TRBV24-1
CDR3aa: CATKGAREDNEQFF

abundance: few
v_gene: TRBV29-1
CDR3aa: CSVVGATSGYTDTQYF

abundance: few
v_gene: TRBV5-5
CDR3aa: CASRTDSEAFF

abundance: few
v_gene: TRBV10-3
CDR3aa: CAIMGTGESSGANVLTF

abundance: many
v_gene: TRBV10-3
CDR3aa: CAITLGRGDEDEQFF

abundance: -
v_gene: TRBV6-6
CDR3aa: CASSYSRVRSTEAFF

abundance: few
v_gene: TRBV4-3
CDR3aa: CASSLTVANQETQYF

abundance: -
v_gene: TRBV9
CDR3aa: CASSSPTSGSRNQETQYF

abundance: few
v_gene: TRBV10-3
CDR3aa: CAISESSGASWNEQFF

abundance: -
v_gene: TRBV5-5
CDR3aa: CASRQIARGPFPLHF

abundance: -
v_gene: TRBV29-1
CDR3aa: CSVEEQGYEQYF

abundance: -
v_gene: TRBV27
CDR3aa: CASSRIGTGRFYEQYF

abundance: -
v_gene: TRBV28
CDR3aa: CASNSGRVNYGYTF

abundance: -
v_gene: TRBV6-1
CDR3aa: CASIRDRASYGYTF

abundance: few
v_gene: TRBV12-3/TRBV12-4
CDR3aa: CASNDGTSGSNEQFF

abundance: -
v_gene: TRBV29-1
CDR3aa: CSVGRGRETQYF

abundance: few
v_gene: TRBV4-3
CDR3aa: CASSQDARGETQYF